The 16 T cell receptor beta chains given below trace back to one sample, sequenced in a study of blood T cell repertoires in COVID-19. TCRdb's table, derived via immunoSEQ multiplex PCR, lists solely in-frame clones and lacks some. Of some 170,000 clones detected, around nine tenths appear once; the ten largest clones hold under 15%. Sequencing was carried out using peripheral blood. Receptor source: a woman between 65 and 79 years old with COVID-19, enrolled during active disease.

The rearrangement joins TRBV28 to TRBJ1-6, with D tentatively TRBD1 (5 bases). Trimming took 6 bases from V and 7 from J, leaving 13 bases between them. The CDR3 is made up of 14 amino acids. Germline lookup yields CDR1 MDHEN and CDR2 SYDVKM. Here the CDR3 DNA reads TGTGCCAGCAGGCCCGGGGGAATAAATTCACCCCTCCACTTT. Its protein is CASRPGGINSPLHF.

The CDR3 loop is CASSHHTRGAQNTEAFF. CDR3 in DNA: TGTGCCAGCAGCCACCATACGCGGGGGGCGCAAAACACTGAAGCTTTCTTT. This sequence joins TRBV14 and TRBJ1-1; a possible D gene is TRBD1 (6 bases). CDR1 SGHDN and CDR2 FVKESK come from the germline V gene. CDR3 size: 17 residues. V was pared by 3 bases and J by 2 bases, with 19 bases between.

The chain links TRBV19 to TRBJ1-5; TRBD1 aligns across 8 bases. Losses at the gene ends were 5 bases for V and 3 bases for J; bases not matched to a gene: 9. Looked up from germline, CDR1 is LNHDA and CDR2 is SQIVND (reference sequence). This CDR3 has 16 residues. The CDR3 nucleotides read TGTGCCAGTAGTCTGGACAGGGATAGGGACAATCAGCCCCAGCATTTT. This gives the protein CASSLDRDRDNQPQHF.

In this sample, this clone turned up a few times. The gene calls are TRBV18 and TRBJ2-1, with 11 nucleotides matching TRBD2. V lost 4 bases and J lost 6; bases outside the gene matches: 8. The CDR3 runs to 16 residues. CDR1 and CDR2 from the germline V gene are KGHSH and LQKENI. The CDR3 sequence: CASSLGLADLLNEQFF. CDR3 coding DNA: TGTGCCAGCTCACTGGGACTAGCGGACCTACTCAATGAGCAGTTCTTC.

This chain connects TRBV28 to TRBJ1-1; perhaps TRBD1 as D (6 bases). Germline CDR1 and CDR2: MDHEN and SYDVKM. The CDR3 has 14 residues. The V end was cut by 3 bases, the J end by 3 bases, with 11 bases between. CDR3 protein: CASSLPGDYTEAFF. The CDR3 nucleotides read TGTGCCAGCAGTTTGCCAGGGGATTACACTGAAGCTTTCTTT.

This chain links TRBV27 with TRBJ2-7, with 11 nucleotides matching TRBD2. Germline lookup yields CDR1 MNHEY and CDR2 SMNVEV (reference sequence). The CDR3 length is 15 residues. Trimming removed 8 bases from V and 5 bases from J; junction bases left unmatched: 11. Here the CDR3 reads CASGVRLAGFDEQYF. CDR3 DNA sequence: TGTGCCAGCGGCGTCCGACTAGCGGGATTCGACGAGCAGTACTTC.

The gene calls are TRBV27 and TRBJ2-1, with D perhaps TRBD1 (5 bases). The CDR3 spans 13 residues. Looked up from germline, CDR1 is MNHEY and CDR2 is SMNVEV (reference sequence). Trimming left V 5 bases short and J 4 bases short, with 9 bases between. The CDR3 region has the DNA TGTGCCAGCAGTGTACAGGAATACAATGAGCAGTTCTTC. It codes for CASSVQEYNEQFF.

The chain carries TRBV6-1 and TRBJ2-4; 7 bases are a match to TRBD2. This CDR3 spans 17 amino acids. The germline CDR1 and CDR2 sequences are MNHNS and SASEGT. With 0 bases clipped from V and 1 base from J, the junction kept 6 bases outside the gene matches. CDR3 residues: CASSEAYGGVAKNIQYF. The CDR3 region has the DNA TGTGCCAGCAGTGAAGCGTATGGGGGGGTGGCCAAAAACATTCAGTACTTC.

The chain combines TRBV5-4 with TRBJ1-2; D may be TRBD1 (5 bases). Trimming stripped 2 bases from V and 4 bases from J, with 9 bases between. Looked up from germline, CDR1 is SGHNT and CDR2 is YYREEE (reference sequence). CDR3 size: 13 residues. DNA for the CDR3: TGTGCCAGCAGCTTCGGGGGAGGCTATGGCTACACCTTC. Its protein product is CASSFGGGYGYTF.

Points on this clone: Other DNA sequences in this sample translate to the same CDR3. The CDR3 nucleotides are TGTGCCAGCAGCTTACTAGCGGGAGACACCGGGGAGCTGTTTTTT. This sequence encodes CASSLLAGDTGELFF. J is TRBJ2-2 and V is TRBV7-3, with TRBD2 matching 10 bases. The germline V gene encodes CDR1 SGHTA and CDR2 FQGTGA. This CDR3 is built from 15 residues. After removal of 2 bases from V and 3 bases from J, the junction contained 0 bases not matched to a gene. Together with reference TRBV7-3 and TRBJ2-2, the CDR3 gives the full variable domain: GAGVSQTPSNKVTEKGKYVELRCDPISGHTALYWYRQSLGQGPEFLIYFQGTGAADDSGLPNDRFFAVRPEGSVSTLKIQRTERGDSAVYLCASSLLAGDTGELFFGEGSRLTVL.

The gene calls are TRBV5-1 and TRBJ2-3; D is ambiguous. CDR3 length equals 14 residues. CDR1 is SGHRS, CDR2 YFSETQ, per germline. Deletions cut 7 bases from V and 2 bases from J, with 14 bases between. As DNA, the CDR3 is TGCGCCAGCGGGCAATCACCCCCCACAGATACGCAGTATTTT. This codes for CASGQSPPTDTQYF.

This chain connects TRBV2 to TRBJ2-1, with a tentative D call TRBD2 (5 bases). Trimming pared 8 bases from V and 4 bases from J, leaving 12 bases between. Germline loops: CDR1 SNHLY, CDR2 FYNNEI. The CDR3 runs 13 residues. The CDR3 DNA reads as TGTGCCAGCCGGAGCGGAGTATACAATGAGCAGTTCTTC. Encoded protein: CASRSGVYNEQFF.

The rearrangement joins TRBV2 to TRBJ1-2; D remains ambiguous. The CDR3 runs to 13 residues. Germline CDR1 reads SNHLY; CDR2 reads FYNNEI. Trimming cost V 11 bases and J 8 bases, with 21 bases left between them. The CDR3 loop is CAGESTPPRGYTF. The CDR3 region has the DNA TGTGCCGGCGAATCCACACCTCCGAGGGGCTACACCTTC.

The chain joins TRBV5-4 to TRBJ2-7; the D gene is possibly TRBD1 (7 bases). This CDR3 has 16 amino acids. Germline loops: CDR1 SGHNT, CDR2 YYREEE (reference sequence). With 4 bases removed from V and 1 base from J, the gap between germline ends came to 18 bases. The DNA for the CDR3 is TGTGCCAGCAGCGGGGGACGACAGGGAGGATCCTACGAGCAGTACTTC. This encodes CASSGGRQGGSYEQYF. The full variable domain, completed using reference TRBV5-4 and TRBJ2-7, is ETGVTQSPTHLIKTRGQQVTLRCSSQSGHNTVSWYQQALGQGPQFIFQYYREEENGRGNFPPRFSGLQFPNYSSELNVNALELDDSALYLCASSGGRQGGSYEQYFGPGTRLTVT.

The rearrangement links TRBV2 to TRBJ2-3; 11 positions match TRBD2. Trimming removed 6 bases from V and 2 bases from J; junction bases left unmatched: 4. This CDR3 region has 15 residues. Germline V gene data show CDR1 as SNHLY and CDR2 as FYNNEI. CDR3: CASRTSGIYTDTQYF. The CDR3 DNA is TGTGCCAGCAGGACTAGCGGGATTTACACAGATACGCAGTATTTT.

The CDR3: CASSPDASTAPFF. The CDR3 region has the DNA TGTGCCAGCAGTCCGGACGCGTCGACAGCCCCGTTCTTC. The chain employs TRBV28 and TRBJ2-1; weak D call: TRBD1 (5 bases). CDR3 length equals 13 residues. V was clipped by 5 bases and J by 15 bases, with 20 bases between them. Germline V lookup: CDR1 MDHEN, CDR2 SYDVKM.